This TCR beta chain emerged from a study of T-cell memory formation after mild COVID-19. Germline CDR1 reads SNHLY; CDR2 reads FYNNEI. The CDR3 loop spans 15 amino acids. Trimming removed 5 bases from V and 6 bases from J, with 14 bases in between. This clonotype occurred many times. TCRdb independently ran MiXCR on the 5' RACE reads; one entry per CDR3 protein. The profile shows around 110,000 distinct CDR3 sequences, over 15% of them singletons. Sequences were obtained from PBMCs or a T cell subset sorted from them (not recorded which). The TCR sequence derives from an adult woman who had mild COVID-19 (a few samples of this study predate the infection). Cell type and time point are not known. The rearrangement joins TRBV2 to TRBJ1-6; D is unclear. Written as DNA, the CDR3 is TGTGCCAGCAGTCCATTGAGGAGTCCTAATTCACCCCTCCACTTT. Translated: CASSPLRSPNSPLHF.